These 25 T cell receptor beta chains came from one sample sequenced in a study of long-term antiretroviral therapy in people with HIV. Samples were assayed with immunoSEQ v3.0 at survey level. Method: immunoSEQ multiplex PCR; TCRdb's copy keeps in-frame clones and lacks some. The sample shows roughly 19,000 clones, 82% of them seen only once. The specimen comprised unsorted PBMCs, sampled less than 2.5 years after starting antiretroviral therapy. These receptors were obtained from a man between 40 and 49 years old with HIV.

The chain is built from TRBV5-1 and TRBJ2-3; 7 bases agree with TRBD1. The length of the CDR3 is 15 residues. The V gene's germline CDR1 is SGHRS and CDR2 YFSETQ. After removal of 0 bases from V and 4 bases from J, the junction contained 5 bases not matched to a gene. The CDR3, as DNA: TGCGCCAGCAGCTTGGTCACTACAGGGGCAGATACGCAGTATTTT. As protein: CASSLVTTGADTQYF.

The chain carries TRBV7-9 and TRBJ2-3; D is unclear. The CDR3 contains 14 residues. The V gene's germline CDR1 is SEHNR and CDR2 FQNEAQ (reference sequence). Trimming took off 5 bases at V and 4 bases at J, with 13 bases between the two ends. The CDR3 protein is CASSRDTISDTQYF. The CDR3 DNA reads TGTGCCAGCAGCCGCGATACGATTTCAGATACGCAGTATTTT. The entire variable domain, with the rest obtained from reference TRBV7-9 and TRBJ2-3, is as follows: DTGVSQNPRHKITKRGQNVTFRCDPISEHNRLYWYRQTLGQGPEFLTYFQNEAQLEKSRLLSDRFSAERPKGSFSTLEIQRTEQGDSAMYLCASSRDTISDTQYFGPGTRLTVL.

V gene TRBV11-3 combines with J gene TRBJ1-4; D unresolved. V lost 1 base and J lost 7, with 7 bases in between. CDR1 is SGHNT and CDR2 is YENEEA in the germline V gene. This CDR3 spans 13 amino acids. The CDR3 nucleotides read TGTGCCAGCAGCTTAGGATGGGGTGAAAAACTGTTTTTT. Translation gives CASSLGWGEKLFF.

V gene TRBV7-9 combines with J gene TRBJ2-1; D not resolved. Looked up from germline, CDR1 is SEHNR and CDR2 is FQNEAQ (reference sequence). This CDR3 has 16 amino acids. Trimming shortened V by 5 bases and J by 0 bases, and 14 bases separated the two germline ends. The CDR3 sequence: CASSPPGGSSYNEQFF. The CDR3, as DNA: TGTGCCAGCAGCCCACCGGGTGGAAGCTCCTACAATGAGCAGTTCTTC.

This chain joins TRBV15 and TRBJ2-1; unclear D gene. The germline V and J ends were trimmed by 7 bases and 9 bases, with 16 bases remaining between them. The CDR3 has 13 amino acids. Germline-derived CDR1 and CDR2 are LNHNV and YYDKDF (reference sequence). Here the CDR3 reads CATTPITLGEQFF. The CDR3 DNA is TGTGCCACCACGCCGATTACCTTGGGTGAGCAGTTCTTC. The full variable domain, its missing parts supplied by reference TRBV15 and TRBJ2-1, is DAMVIQNPRYQVTQFGKPVTLSCSQTLNHNVMYWYQQKSSQAPKLLFHYYDKDFNNEADTPDNFQSRRPNTSFCFLDIRSPGLGDTAMYLCATTPITLGEQFFGPGTRLTVL.

The genes are TRBV4-1 and TRBJ2-5; the match to TRBD1 covers 8 bases. This CDR3 region has 18 residues. Germline V gene data show CDR1 as MGHRA and CDR2 as YSYEKL. Trimming at V came to 3 bases and at J to 0 bases, leaving 12 bases not matched to a gene. The CDR3 DNA reads as TGCGCCAGCAGCCAGTTGGGGCGACAGGGGACACACCAAGAGACCCAGTACTTC. Amino acids: CASSQLGRQGTHQETQYF.

The chain combines TRBV9 with TRBJ2-7, with D possibly TRBD1 on 6 matching bases. Trimming cost V 9 bases and J 3 bases, with 16 bases left between them. CDR1 SGDLS and CDR2 YYNGEE come from the germline V gene. CDR3 length: 13 residues. CDR3 in DNA: TGTGCCATCAACAGGGTCTTCCTCTACGAGCAGTACTTC. Amino acid sequence: CAINRVFLYEQYF.

V gene TRBV4-2 combines with J gene TRBJ2-5; possible D gene TRBD2, 6 bases. CDR3 size: 16 residues. Trimming pared 0 bases from V and 9 bases from J, leaving 20 bases between. The germline CDR1 and CDR2 sequences are LGHNA and YNFKEQ. CDR3 region: CASSQEGDSLQAAQYF. The DNA for the CDR3 is TGTGCCAGCAGCCAAGAAGGGGACTCTTTGCAGGCGGCCCAGTACTTC.

J is TRBJ2-7 and V is TRBV2, with D uncertain. V lost 4 bases and J 3 bases, leaving 4 bases between the germline ends. The CDR3 sequence is 11 residues long. Germline CDR1 is SNHLY and CDR2 is FYNNEI. The CDR3, as DNA: TGTGCCAGCAGTGGAGGCTACGAGCAGTACTTC. It translates to CASSGGYEQYF.

The rearrangement joins TRBV27 to TRBJ1-1; 8 bases align to TRBD1. The CDR3 totals 16 residues. V gave up 0 bases and J gave up 0 bases; unmatched junction bases: 3. Germline V CDR1 and CDR2: MNHEY, SMNVEV (reference sequence). For the CDR3, the DNA is TGTGCCAGCAGTTTATCCCCAGGGGGCCTGAACACTGAAGCTTTCTTT. Encoded protein: CASSLSPGGLNTEAFF.

V gene TRBV5-1 combines with J gene TRBJ2-7; 7 bases match TRBD1. Germline V gene lookup returns CDR1 SGHRS and CDR2 YFSETQ. V lost 4 bases, J lost 5 bases, and 9 bases stayed unmatched. The CDR3 covers 14 residues. The CDR3 coding sequence is TGCGCCAGCAGCAACGACAGGGATACGGACGAGCAGTACTTC. It yields the protein CASSNDRDTDEQYF. Full variable domain (missing parts from reference TRBV5-1 and TRBJ2-7): KAGVTQTPRYLIKTRGQQVTLSCSPISGHRSVSWYQQTPGQGLQFLFEYFSETQRNKGNFPGRFSGRQFSNSRSEMNVSTLELGDSALYLCASSNDRDTDEQYFGPGTRLTVT.

This chain links TRBV2 with TRBJ2-5; a weak D match, TRBD2 (5 bases). The CDR3 is 15 residues long. V was clipped by 3 bases and J by 1 base, with 12 bases between them. Germline values: CDR1 SNHLY, CDR2 FYNNEI. In nucleotides, the CDR3 is TGTGCCAGCAGTGACGGGGTGCGGCTCCAAGAGACCCAGTACTTC. It translates to CASSDGVRLQETQYF.

The chain combines TRBV28 with TRBJ1-5; TRBD1 matches 11 bases. CDR1 is MDHEN, CDR2 SYDVKM, per germline. With V trimmed by 1 base and J by 4 bases, 9 bases remained unmatched. The length of the CDR3 is 18 residues. The CDR3 DNA sequence: TGTGCCAGCAGTTTATTGGGGACAGGGGGTTTGGCTAATCAGCCCCAGCATTTT. Amino acid sequence: CASSLLGTGGLANQPQHF.

This clone was detected only a few times. The gene calls are TRBV20-1 and TRBJ2-7, with 7 positions matching TRBD2. Germline V gene lookup returns CDR1 DFQATT and CDR2 SNEGSKA (reference sequence). This CDR3 spans 11 amino acids. Trimming took 3 bases from V and 4 from J; bases not matched to a gene: 0. The CDR3 DNA is TGCAGTGCTAGCGGGGGGTACGAGCAGTACTTC. The encoded protein is CSASGGYEQYF.

This chain links TRBV5-1 with TRBJ2-2; weak D call: TRBD1 (7 bases). This CDR3 comprises 16 residues. Per the germline V gene, CDR1 is SGHRS and CDR2 is YFSETQ. V was shortened by 4 bases and J by 4 bases, with 17 bases between the two germline ends. DNA of the CDR3: TGCGCCAGCAGCCCCCTGGAGGGGGCTCGCACCGGGGAGCTGTTTTTT. It encodes CASSPLEGARTGELFF. Full variable domain (rest looked up from reference TRBV5-1 and TRBJ2-2): KAGVTQTPRYLIKTRGQQVTLSCSPISGHRSVSWYQQTPGQGLQFLFEYFSETQRNKGNFPGRFSGRQFSNSRSEMNVSTLELGDSALYLCASSPLEGARTGELFFGEGSRLTVL.

The chain employs TRBV2 and TRBJ2-5, with D possibly TRBD1 on 6 matching bases. The CDR3 covers 15 residues. Germline V gives CDR1 SNHLY, CDR2 FYNNEI. With 2 bases removed from V and 0 bases from J, the gap between germline ends came to 10 bases. The CDR3 reads CASSETRGDQETQYF. CDR3 in DNA: TGTGCCAGCAGTGAAACCAGGGGCGACCAAGAGACCCAGTACTTC.

J is TRBJ2-1 and V is TRBV10-3; a possible D gene is TRBD1 (6 bases). The CDR3 runs 14 residues. Germline CDR1 and CDR2: ENHRY and SYGVKD. The germline V and J ends were trimmed by 4 bases and 4 bases, with 11 bases remaining between them. As DNA, the CDR3 is TGTGCCATCAGTGGTACAGGGCAATACAATGAGCAGTTCTTC. Its translation is CAISGTGQYNEQFF.

The chain is built from TRBV10-3 and TRBJ2-1, with D unclear. Germline CDR1 and CDR2: ENHRY and SYGVKD. V was shortened by 5 bases and J by 5 bases, with 10 bases between the two germline ends. The CDR3 is 13 amino acids. CDR3 sequence reads: CAISKARDNEQFF. The CDR3 DNA sequence: TGTGCCATCAGTAAGGCCAGAGACAATGAGCAGTTCTTC.

V gene TRBV19 combines with J gene TRBJ1-2; no clear D gene. V lost 5 bases and J lost 7, with 20 bases in between. Germline lookup yields CDR1 LNHDA and CDR2 SQIVND (reference sequence). The CDR3 is made up of 15 amino acids. Here the CDR3 reads CASSPQKVGVFGYTF. CDR3 in DNA: TGTGCCAGTAGTCCCCAGAAAGTTGGAGTTTTTGGCTACACCTTC.

The chain links TRBV5-1 to TRBJ2-7, with TRBD2 matching over 9 bases. CDR3 size: 14 residues. V lost 2 bases and J lost 2; bases outside the gene matches: 2. The V gene's germline CDR1 is SGHRS and CDR2 YFSETQ. The CDR3 is CASSFRLAAYEQYF. CDR3 coding DNA: TGCGCCAGCAGCTTCCGACTAGCGGCCTACGAGCAGTACTTC.

This chain uses TRBV7-2 with TRBJ2-3; unclear D gene. Germline V gene lookup returns CDR1 SGHTA and CDR2 FQGNSA. The V end was cut by 1 base, the J end by 2 bases, with 7 bases between. This CDR3 has 14 amino acids. CDR3 in DNA: TGTGCCAGCAGCTTAGAACAGTACACAGATACGCAGTATTTT. Encoded protein: CASSLEQYTDTQYF.

The CDR3 region is CATRTESTEAFF. The CDR3 DNA reads TGTGCCACCAGGACAGAAAGCACTGAAGCTTTCTTT. The gene calls are TRBV10-3 and TRBJ1-1; a possible D gene is TRBD1 (6 bases). The CDR3 is 12 amino acids. V lost 10 bases and J lost 4, with 13 bases in between. From germline, CDR1 is ENHRY and CDR2 SYGVKD.

This clone was recorded a few times. The chain couples TRBV6-4 to TRBJ1-5, with D unclear. CDR1 is MRHNA and CDR2 is SNTAGT in the germline V gene. CDR3 length: 13 residues. V was cut by 4 bases and J by 8 bases, with 12 bases left in between. Here the CDR3 reads CASSAPLMEPQHF. CDR3 DNA sequence: TGTGCCAGCAGTGCTCCCCTCATGGAGCCCCAGCATTTT.

V usage is TRBV29-1 and J usage is TRBJ1-1, with TRBD1 matching 8 bases. The J segment lost 2 bases and the V segment lost 7 bases, leaving 9 bases of the junction unmatched. The CDR3 totals 14 residues. The germline V gene encodes CDR1 SQVTM and CDR2 ANQGSEA. For the CDR3, the DNA is TGCAGCGCTGCGACCGGGACAGGCAACACTGAAGCTTTCTTT. It encodes CSAATGTGNTEAFF.

The rearrangement uses TRBV7-9 and TRBJ2-1; TRBD2 matches at 7 bases. The J segment lost 7 bases and the V segment lost 7 bases, leaving 19 bases of the junction unmatched. The CDR3 totals 17 residues. Germline lookup yields CDR1 SEHNR and CDR2 FQNEAQ (reference sequence). The CDR3 nucleotides read TGTGCCAGCACCTCTACCCTCCTAGCGGAAGGTTGGAATGAGCAGTTCTTC. This encodes CASTSTLLAEGWNEQFF.